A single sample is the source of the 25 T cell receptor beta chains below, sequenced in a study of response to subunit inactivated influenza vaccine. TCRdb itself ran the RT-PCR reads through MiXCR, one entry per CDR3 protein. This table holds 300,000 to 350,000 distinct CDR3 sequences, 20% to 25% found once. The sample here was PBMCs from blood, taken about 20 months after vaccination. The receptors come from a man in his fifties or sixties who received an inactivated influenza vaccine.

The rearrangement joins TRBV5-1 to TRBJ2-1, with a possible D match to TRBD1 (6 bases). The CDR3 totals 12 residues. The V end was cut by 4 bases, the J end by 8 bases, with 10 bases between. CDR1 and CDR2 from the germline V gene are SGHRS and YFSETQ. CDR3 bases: TGCGCCAGCAGCGTACAGGGTTATGAGCAGTTCTTC. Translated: CASSVQGYEQFF. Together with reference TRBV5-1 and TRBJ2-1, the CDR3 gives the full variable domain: KAGVTQTPRYLIKTRGQQVTLSCSPISGHRSVSWYQQTPGQGLQFLFEYFSETQRNKGNFPGRFSGRQFSNSRSEMNVSTLELGDSALYLCASSVQGYEQFFGPGTRLTVL.

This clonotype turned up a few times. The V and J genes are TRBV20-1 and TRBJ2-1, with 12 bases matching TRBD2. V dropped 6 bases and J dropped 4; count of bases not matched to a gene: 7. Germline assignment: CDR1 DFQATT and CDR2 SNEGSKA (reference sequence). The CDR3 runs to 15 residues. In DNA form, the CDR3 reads TGCAGTGCCCGCGGCCTAGCGGGGGGGTACAATGAGCAGTTCTTC. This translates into CSARGLAGGYNEQFF.

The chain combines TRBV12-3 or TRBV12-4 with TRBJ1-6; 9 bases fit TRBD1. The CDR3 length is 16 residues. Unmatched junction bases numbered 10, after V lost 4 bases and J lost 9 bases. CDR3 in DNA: TGTGCCAGCAGTTCTAGGACAGGGGTCAACCTTTCACCCCTCCACTTT. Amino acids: CASSSRTGVNLSPLHF.

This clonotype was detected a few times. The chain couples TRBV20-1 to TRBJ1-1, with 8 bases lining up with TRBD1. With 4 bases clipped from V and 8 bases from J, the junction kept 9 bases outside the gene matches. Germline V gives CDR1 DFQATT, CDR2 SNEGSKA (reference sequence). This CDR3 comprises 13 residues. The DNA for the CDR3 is TGCAGTGCTAATAAACGGACAGGGCCCGAAGCTTTCTTT. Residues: CSANKRTGPEAFF.

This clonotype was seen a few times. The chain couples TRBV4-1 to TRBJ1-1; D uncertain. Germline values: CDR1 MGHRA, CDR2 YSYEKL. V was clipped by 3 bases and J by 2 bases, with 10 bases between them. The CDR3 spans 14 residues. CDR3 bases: TGCGCCAGCAGCCATGATGTTAAAAACACTGAAGCTTTCTTT. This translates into CASSHDVKNTEAFF.

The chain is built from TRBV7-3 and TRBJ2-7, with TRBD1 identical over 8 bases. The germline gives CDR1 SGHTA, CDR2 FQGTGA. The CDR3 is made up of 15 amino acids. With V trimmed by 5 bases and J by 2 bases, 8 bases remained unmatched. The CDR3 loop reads CASSSHRGIAYEQYF. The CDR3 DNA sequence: TGTGCCAGCAGCAGCCACAGGGGGATTGCCTACGAGCAGTACTTC.

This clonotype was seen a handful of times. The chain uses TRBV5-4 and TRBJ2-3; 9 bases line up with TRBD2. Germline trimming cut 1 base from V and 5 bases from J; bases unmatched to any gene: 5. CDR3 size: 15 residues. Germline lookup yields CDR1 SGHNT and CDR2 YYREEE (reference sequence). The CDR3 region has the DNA TGTGCCAGCAGCTTGACGAGACTAGCGGTAGATACGCAGTATTTT. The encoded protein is CASSLTRLAVDTQYF.

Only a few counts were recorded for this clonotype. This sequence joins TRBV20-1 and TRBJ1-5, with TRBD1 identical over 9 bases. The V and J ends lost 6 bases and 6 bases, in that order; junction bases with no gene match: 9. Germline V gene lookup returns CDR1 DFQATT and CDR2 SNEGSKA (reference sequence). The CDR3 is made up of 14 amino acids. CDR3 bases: TGCAGTGCGGGGGGACAGGGCAAAACTCAGCCCCAGCATTTT. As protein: CSAGGQGKTQPQHF.

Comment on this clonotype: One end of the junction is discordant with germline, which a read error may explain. This CDR3 reads CASSLGDTYRYTF. CDR3 DNA: TGTGCCAGCAGCCTAGGGGACACCTATCGCTACACCTTC. The V call is TRBV7-2, the J call TRBJ1-2, with D tentatively TRBD1 (6 bases). The CDR3 extends over 13 amino acids. Germline V lookup: CDR1 SGHTA, CDR2 FQGNSA.

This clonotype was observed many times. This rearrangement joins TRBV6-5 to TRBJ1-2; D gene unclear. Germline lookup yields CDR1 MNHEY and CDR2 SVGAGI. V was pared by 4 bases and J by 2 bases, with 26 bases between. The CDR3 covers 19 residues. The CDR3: CASSSEVGIGPRFNYGYTF. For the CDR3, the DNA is TGTGCCAGCAGTTCTGAGGTCGGAATAGGCCCCCGATTCAACTATGGCTACACCTTC.

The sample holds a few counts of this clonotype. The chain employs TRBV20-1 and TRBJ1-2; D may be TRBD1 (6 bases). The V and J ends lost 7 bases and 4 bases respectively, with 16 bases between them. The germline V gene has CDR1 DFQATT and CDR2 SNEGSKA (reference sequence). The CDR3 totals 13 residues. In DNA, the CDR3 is TGCAGTGTAAGGACAGCGAACTTCTATGGCTACACCTTC. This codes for CSVRTANFYGYTF.

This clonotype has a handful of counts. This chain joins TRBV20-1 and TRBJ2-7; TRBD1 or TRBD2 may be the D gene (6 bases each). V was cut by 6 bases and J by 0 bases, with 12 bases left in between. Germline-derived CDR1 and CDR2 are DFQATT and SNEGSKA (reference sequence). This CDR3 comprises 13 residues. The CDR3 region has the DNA TGCAGTGCGTGGCGGGACAACTCCTACGAGCAGTACTTC. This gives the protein CSAWRDNSYEQYF.

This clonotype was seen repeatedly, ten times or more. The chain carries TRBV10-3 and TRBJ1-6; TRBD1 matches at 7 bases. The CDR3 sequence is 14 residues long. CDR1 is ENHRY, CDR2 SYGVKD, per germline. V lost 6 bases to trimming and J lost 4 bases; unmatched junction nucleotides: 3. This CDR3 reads CAIRGTVYNSPLHF. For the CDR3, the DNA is TGTGCCATCAGGGGGACAGTATATAATTCACCCCTCCACTTT.

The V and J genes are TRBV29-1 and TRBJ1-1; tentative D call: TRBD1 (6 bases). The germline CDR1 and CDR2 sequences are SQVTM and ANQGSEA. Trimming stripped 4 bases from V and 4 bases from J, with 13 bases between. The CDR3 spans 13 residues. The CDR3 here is CSVVLQGFTEAFF. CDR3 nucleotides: TGCAGCGTTGTGCTCCAGGGGTTCACTGAAGCTTTCTTT.

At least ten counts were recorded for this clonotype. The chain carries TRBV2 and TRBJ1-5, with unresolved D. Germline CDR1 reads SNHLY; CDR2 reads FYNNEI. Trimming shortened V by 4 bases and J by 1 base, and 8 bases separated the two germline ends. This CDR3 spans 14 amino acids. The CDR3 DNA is TGTGCCAGCAGTGGGAGGGTCAGCAATCAGCCCCAGCATTTT. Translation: CASSGRVSNQPQHF.

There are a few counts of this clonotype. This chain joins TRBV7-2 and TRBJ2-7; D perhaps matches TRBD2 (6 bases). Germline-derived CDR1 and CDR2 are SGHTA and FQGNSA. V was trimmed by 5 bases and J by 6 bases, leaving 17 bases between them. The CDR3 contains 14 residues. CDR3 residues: CASSALAVAGEQYF. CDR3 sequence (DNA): TGTGCCAGCAGCGCCTTAGCGGTAGCAGGCGAGCAGTACTTC.

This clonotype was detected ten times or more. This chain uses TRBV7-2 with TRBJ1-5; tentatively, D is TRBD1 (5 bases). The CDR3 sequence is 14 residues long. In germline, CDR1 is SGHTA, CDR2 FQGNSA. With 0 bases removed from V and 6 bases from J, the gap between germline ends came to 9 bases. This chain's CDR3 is CASSLAPGGQPQHF. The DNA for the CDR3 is TGTGCCAGCAGCTTAGCGCCGGGGGGTCAGCCCCAGCATTTT. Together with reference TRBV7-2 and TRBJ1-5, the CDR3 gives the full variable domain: GAGVSQSPSNKVTEKGKDVELRCDPISGHTALYWYRQSLGQGLEFLIYFQGNSAPDKSGLPSDRFSAERTGGSVSTLTIQRTQQEDSAVYLCASSLAPGGQPQHFGDGTRLSIL.

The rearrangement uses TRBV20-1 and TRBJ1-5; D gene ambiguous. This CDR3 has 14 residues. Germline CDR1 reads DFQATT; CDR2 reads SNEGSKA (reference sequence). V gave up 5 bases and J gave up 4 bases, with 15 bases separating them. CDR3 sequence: CSAPDGPRNQPQHF. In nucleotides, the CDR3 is TGCAGTGCTCCAGATGGGCCGAGAAATCAGCCCCAGCATTTT.

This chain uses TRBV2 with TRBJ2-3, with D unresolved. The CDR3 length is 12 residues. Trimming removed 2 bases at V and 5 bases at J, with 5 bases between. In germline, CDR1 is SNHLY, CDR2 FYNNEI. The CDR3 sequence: CASSENLDTQYF. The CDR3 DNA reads TGTGCCAGCAGTGAAAACTTAGATACGCAGTATTTT.

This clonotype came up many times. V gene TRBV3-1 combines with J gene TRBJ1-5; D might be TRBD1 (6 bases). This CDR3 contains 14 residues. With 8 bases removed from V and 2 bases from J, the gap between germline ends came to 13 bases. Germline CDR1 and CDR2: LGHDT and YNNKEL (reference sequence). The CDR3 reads CASAPGTRNQPQHF. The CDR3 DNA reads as TGTGCCAGCGCCCCAGGGACACGCAATCAGCCCCAGCATTTT.

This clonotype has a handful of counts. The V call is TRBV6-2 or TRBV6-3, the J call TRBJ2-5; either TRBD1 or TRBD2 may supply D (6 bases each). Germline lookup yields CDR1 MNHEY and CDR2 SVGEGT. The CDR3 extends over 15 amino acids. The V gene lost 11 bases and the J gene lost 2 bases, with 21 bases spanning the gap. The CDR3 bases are TGTGCCTCTGTCCGGGAGACAGGCCCTCAAGAGACCCAGTACTTC. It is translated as CASVRETGPQETQYF.

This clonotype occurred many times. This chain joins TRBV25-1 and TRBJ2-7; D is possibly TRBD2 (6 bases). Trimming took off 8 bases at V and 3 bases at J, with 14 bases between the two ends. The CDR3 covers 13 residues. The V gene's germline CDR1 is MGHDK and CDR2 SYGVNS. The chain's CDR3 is CASRGPGSYEQYF. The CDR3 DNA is TGTGCCAGCCGAGGACCCGGGAGCTACGAGCAGTACTTC.

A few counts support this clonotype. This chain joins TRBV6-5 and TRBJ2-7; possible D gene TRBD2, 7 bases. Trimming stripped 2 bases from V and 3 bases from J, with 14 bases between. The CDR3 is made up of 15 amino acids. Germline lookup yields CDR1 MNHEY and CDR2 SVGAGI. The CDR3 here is CASSYGGQRDYEQYF. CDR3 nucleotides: TGTGCCAGCAGTTACGGTGGACAGCGGGACTACGAGCAGTACTTC.

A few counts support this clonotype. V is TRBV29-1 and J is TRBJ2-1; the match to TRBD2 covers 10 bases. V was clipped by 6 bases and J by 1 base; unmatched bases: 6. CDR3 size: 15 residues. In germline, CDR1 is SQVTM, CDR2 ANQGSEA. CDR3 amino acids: CSVATSGLSYNEQFF. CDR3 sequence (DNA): TGCAGCGTCGCGACTAGCGGGCTTTCCTACAATGAGCAGTTCTTC.

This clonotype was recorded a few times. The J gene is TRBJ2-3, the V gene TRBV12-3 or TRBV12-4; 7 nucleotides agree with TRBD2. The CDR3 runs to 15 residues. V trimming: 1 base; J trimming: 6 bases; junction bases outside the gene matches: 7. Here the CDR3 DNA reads TGTGCCAGCAGTTTAGATGGAGCGGGACGGGATACGCAGTATTTT. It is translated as CASSLDGAGRDTQYF.